This TCR beta chain stems from a study of a mutant IDH1 vaccine in newly diagnosed glioma (dated by TCRdb to the early 2020s). In terms of the full investigation: Of the approximately 35 treated patients, approximately 62% were male and 37.5% were female, and the mean age was roughly 38 years. Before enrollment, most patients had been given radiochemotherapy with temozolomide as standard therapy, while the rest had received either radiotherapy alone or temozolomide alone. Peripheral blood was collected at six visits: V03 (baseline), V05, V07, V10, V12 and V13. Longitudinal TCRB deep sequencing was done for 25 treated patients, wherever samples were available for exploratory analyses. The full study reports these points: No apparent relationship was observed between pseudoprogression and alterations in the top peripheral T cell clonotypes detected by TCRB sequencing. Across multiple MHC alleles, vaccine-induced immune responses were seen in around 94% of patients. Availability determined which PBMC samples were chosen for TCRB deep sequencing. The authors noted that analyses of patient blood samples could not be reproduced because of sample limitations.

CDR1 and CDR2 were assigned from the germline V gene as SGHTA and FQGNSA. Inclusive of the bounding cysteine and phenylalanine, the CDR3 is 16 residues long. The kept DNA is CDR3 alone, 48 bases in frame from the first base. V was cut back by 3 bases and J by 5 bases, leaving a gap of 16 bases between them. The time point tag for this specimen amounts to: baseline, week 1 (first vaccination visit). Reading the label with the study, this specimen's treatment or condition is: pre-vaccination baseline after standard-of-care therapy. All donors had newly diagnosed IDH1-mutant astrocytomas of WHO grade 3 or 4 that showed loss of nuclear ATRX. The samples were drawn from NOA16, a multicentre, single-arm, open-label phase I trial in Germany that tested a mutant IDH1 peptide vaccine in humans for the first time. For immunogenicity testing, the blood drawn at visit V03 was used as the baseline sample. Genomic DNA for TCRB sequencing was extracted from EDTA blood using the DNeasy Blood and Tissue Kit.

A remark on this clone: Its binding antigen is unknown. One base away there is no much larger clone; base qualities are not given.

The protocol used for the library was the immunoSEQ multiplex PCR assay. Rearranged TCR beta chain sequences were amplified with the hsTCRB Kit following the manufacturer's protocol. Sequencing of TCRB libraries was carried out on an Illumina MiSeq. The paper's processing steps were these. The proprietary platform of the kit vendor was used for demultiplexing, trimming and gene mapping. In TCRdb, the immuneACCESS table is reduced to in-frame sequences with V and J assigned. These tables do not hold every clone; where another copy was compared, an unresolved V gene accounts for under half, and the others remain unexplained. Clone size and the V and J calls come from that table; the DNA yielded D and trimming. The sample profile shows 55,000 to 70,000 clones; 70% to 80% of them were found once. The ten largest clones take up approximately 8% of the sample.

The rearrangement combines TRBV7-2 with TRBJ1-4; the best D guess is TRBD1, with 5 bases matching. This material consisted of PBMCs, taken from a glioma patient treated with radiotherapy, temozolomide or both. The clonotype comes from a man aged 50 to 59 with glioma. The nucleotide sequence reads as follows: TGTGCCAGCAGCTTGGGCCGGGACTTACGAAATGAAAAACTGTTTTTT. It translates as CASSLGRDLRNEKLFF.